The present TCR beta chain was sequenced within a study of radiotherapy plus CTLA-4 blockade in lung cancer. Repertoires were generated with immunoSEQ multiplex PCR, while TCRdb's copy carries only in-frame clones and drops some. This sample has 60,000 to 85,000 clones, with around 84% found just once. Germline-derived CDR1 and CDR2 are PRHDT and FYEKMQ (reference sequence). CDR3 size: 14 residues. With 3 bases removed from V and 1 base from J, the gap between germline ends came to 9 bases. The chain combines TRBV13 with TRBJ1-2; D not resolved. Sequenced material: peripheral blood, taken from a patient treated with radiotherapy plus ipilimumab. The receptor comes from a human donor with non-small cell lung cancer who had stable disease on radiotherapy plus ipilimumab. The CDR3 DNA reads TGTGCCAGCAGCTTGGGAGTTGGTAACTATGGCTACACCTTC. Protein: CASSLGVGNYGYTF.